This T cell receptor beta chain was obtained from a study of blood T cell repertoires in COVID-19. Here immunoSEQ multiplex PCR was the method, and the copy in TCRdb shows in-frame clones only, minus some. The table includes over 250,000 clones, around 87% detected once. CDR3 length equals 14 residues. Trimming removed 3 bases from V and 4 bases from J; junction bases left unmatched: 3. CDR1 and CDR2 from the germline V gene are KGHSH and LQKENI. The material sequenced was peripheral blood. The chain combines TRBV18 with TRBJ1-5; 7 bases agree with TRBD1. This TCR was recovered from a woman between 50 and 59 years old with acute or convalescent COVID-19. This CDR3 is CASSPDRDNQPQHF. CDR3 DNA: TGTGCCAGCTCACCTGACAGGGATAATCAGCCCCAGCATTTT. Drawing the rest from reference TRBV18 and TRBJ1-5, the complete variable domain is NAGVMQNPRHLVRRRGQEARLRCSPMKGHSHVYWYRQLPEEGLKFMVYLQKENIIDESGMPKERFSAEFPKEGPSILRIQQVVRGDSAAYFCASSPDRDNQPQHFGDGTRLSIL.